This TCR beta chain originates from a study of blood T cells in healthy people across ages. Overall study results and limits: Investigators viewed diversity estimates from one million T cells as underestimates, the study reported.

In the case of this clonotype: Its specificity is not known.

Through a sample-barcoded 5' primer and a J-beta primer mix, a second PCR was run for about 6 to 11 cycles. TCRdb analysed the 5' RACE reads with MiXCR anew, one entry per CDR3 protein. The sample contains more than 500,000 distinct CDR3 sequences, over 25% of which appear only once. These records were also assigned to another study, of T cells of mothers and their children. Per that paper: Samples were obtained from a few healthy Caucasian mothers and their six children.

The TCR originated in a boy aged 2 to 10 in good health. Sample: blood.

DNA for the CDR3: TGCAGTGCTAGAGATCCCAAGAGCTCCTACAATGAGCAGTTCTTC. Protein sequence: CSARDPKSSYNEQFF. The chain joins TRBV20-1 to TRBJ2-1; D gene unclear. V shed 0 bases and J shed 0 bases, with 9 bases lying between them. CDR3 size: 15 residues. Germline V CDR1 and CDR2: DFQATT, SNEGSKA (reference sequence).